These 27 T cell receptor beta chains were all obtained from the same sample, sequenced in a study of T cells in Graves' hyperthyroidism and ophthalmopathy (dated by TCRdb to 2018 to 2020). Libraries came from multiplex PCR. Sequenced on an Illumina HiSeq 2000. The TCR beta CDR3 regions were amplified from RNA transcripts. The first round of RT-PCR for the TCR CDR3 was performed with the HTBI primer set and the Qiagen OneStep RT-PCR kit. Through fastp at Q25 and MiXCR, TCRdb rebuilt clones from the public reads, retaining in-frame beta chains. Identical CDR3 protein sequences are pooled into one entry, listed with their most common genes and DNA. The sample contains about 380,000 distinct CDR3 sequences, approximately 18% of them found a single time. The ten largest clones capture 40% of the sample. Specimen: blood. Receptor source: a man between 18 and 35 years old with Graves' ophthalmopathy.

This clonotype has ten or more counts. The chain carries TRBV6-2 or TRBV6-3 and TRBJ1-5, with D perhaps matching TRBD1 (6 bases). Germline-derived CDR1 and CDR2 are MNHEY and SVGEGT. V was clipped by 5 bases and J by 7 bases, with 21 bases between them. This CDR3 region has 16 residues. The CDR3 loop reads CASSLGTSGLGQPQHF. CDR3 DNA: TGTGCCAGCAGTCTCGGGACATCAGGGTTAGGGCAGCCCCAGCATTTT.

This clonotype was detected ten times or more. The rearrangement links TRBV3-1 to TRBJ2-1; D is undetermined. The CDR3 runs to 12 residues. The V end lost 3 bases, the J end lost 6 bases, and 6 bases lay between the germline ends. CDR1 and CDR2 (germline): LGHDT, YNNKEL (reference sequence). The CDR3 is CASSHGINEQFF. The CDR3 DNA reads TGTGCCAGCAGCCACGGAATCAATGAGCAGTTCTTC.

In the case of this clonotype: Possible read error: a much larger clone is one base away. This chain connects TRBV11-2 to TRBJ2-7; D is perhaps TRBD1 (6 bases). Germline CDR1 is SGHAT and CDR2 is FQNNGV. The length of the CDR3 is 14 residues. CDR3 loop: CVSSEGQLTYEQYF. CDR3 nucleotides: TGTGTCAGCAGCGAAGGACAGTTAACCTACGAGCAGTACTTC.

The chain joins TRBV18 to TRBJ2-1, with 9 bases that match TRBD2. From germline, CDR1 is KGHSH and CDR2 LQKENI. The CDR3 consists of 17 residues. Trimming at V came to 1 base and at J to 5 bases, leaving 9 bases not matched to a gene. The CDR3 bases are TGTGCCAGCTCACCACGTTTGTCTAGCGGGGTGAACAATGAGCAGTTCTTC. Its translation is CASSPRLSSGVNNEQFF.

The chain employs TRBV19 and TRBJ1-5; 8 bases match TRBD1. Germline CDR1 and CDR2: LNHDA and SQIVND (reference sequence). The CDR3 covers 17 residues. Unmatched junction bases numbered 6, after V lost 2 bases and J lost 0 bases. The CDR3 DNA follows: TGTGCCAGTAGTATAACCCGACAGGGGCGTAGCAATCAGCCCCAGCATTTT. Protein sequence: CASSITRQGRSNQPQHF.

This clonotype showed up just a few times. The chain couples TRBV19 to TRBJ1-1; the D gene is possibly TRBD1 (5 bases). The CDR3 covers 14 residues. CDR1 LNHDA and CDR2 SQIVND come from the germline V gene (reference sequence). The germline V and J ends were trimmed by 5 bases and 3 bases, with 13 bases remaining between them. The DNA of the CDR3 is TGTGCCAGTAGTCTTACAGGATACTACACTGAAGCTTTCTTT. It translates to CASSLTGYYTEAFF.

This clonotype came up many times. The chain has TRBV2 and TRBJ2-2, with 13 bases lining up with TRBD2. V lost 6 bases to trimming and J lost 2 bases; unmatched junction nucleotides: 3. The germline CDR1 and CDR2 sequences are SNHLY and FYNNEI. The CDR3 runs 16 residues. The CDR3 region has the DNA TGTGCCAGCAGAGGGACTAGCGGGGTTAACACCGGGGAGCTGTTTTTT. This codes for CASRGTSGVNTGELFF.

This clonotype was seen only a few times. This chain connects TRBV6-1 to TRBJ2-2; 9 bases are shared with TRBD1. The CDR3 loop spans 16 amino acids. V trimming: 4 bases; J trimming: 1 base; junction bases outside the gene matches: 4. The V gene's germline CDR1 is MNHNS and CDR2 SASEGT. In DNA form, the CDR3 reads TGTGCCAGCAGTGGAGCGGGACAGGGGAACACCGGGGAGCTGTTTTTT. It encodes CASSGAGQGNTGELFF.

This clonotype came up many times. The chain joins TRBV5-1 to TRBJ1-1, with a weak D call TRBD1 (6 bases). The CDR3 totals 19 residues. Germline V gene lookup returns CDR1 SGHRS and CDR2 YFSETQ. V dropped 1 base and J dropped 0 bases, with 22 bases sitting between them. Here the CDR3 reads CASSLPGGGERVLNTEAFF. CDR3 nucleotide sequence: TGCGCCAGCAGCTTGCCCGGAGGGGGGGAGCGCGTCTTGAACACTGAAGCTTTCTTT.

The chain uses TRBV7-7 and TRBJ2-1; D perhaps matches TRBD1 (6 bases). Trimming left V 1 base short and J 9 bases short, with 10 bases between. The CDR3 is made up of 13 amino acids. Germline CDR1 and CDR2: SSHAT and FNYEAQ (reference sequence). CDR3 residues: CASSLGTVGEQFF. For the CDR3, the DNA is TGTGCCAGCAGCTTAGGGACAGTCGGTGAGCAGTTCTTC.

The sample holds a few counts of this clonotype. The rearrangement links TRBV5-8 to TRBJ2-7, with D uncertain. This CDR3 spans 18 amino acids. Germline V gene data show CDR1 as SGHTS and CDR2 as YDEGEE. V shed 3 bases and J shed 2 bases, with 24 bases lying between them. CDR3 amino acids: CASSSYSGSSISTYEQYF. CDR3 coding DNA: TGTGCCAGCAGCTCCTACTCCGGGTCCTCTATCTCCACCTACGAGCAGTACTTC. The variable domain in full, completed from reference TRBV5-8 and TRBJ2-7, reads EAGVTQSPTHLIKTRGQQATLRCSPISGHTSVYWYQQALGLGLQFLLWYDEGEERNRGNFPPRFSGRQFPNYSSELNVNALELEDSALYLCASSSYSGSSISTYEQYFGPGTRLTVT.

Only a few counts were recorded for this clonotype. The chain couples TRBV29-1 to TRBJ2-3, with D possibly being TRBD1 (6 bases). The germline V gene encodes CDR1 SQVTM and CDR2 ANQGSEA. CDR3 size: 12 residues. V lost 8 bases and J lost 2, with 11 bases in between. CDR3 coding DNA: TGCAGCCTTAGGGGGTACACAGATACGCAGTATTTT. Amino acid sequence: CSLRGYTDTQYF.

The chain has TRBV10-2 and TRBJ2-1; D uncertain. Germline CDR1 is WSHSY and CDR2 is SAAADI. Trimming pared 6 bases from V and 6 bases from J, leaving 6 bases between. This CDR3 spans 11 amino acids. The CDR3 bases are TGCGCCAGCAGATCGGGCAATGAGCAGTTCTTC. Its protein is CASRSGNEQFF.

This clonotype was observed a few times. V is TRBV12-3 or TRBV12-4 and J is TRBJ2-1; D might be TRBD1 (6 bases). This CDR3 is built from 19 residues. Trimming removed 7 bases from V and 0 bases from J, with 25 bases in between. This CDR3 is CASTDIRGGRPDSYNEQFF. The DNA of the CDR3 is TGTGCCAGCACCGATATTAGAGGGGGTCGGCCCGACTCCTACAATGAGCAGTTCTTC.

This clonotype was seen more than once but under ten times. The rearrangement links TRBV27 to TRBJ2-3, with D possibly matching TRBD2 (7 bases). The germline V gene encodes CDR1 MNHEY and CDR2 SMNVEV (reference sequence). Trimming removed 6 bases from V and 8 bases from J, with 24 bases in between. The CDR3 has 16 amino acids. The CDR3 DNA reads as TGTGCCAGCAGCCCCCGGACAGCCTCCAGCGGGGCTACGCAGTATTTT. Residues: CASSPRTASSGATQYF.

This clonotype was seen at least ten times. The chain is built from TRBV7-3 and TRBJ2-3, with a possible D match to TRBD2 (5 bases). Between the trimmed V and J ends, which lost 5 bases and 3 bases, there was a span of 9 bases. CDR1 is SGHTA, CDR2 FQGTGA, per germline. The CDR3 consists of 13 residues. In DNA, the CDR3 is TGTGCCAGCAGCAAGAGGGAGACAGATACGCAGTATTTT. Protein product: CASSKRETDTQYF.

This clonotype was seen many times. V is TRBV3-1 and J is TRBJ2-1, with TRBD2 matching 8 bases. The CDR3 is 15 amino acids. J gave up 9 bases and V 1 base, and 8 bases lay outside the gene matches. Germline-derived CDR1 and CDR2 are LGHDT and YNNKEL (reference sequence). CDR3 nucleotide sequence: TGTGCCAGCAGCCAAGGACTAGCGTATTCTGGTGAGCAGTTCTTC. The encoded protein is CASSQGLAYSGEQFF.

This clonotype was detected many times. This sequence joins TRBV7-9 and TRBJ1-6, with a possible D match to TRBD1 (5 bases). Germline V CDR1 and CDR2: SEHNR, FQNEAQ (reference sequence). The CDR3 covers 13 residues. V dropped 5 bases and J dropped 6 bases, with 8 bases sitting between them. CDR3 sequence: CASSQDSNSPLHF. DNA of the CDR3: TGTGCCAGCAGCCAAGACAGTAATTCACCCCTCCACTTT.

The CDR3 reads CATSRGGGSNEQFF. The CDR3 coding sequence is TGTGCCACCAGCAGAGGAGGGGGAAGTAATGAGCAGTTCTTC. The chain employs TRBV15 and TRBJ2-1; tentatively, D is TRBD1 (6 bases). CDR3 length equals 14 residues. V lost 1 base to trimming and J lost 7 bases, with 11 bases between them. Germline V lookup: CDR1 LNHNV, CDR2 YYDKDF (reference sequence).

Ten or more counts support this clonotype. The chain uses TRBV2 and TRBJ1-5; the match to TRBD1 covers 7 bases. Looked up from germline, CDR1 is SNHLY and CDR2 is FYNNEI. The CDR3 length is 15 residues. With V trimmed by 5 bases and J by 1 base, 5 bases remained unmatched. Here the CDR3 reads CASSTQTGSNQPQHF. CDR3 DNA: TGTGCCAGCAGTACCCAGACAGGGAGCAATCAGCCCCAGCATTTT. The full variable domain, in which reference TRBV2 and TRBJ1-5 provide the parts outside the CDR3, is EPEVTQTPSHQVTQMGQEVILRCVPISNHLYFYWYRQILGQKVEFLVSFYNNEISEKSEIFDDQFSVERPDGSNFTLKIRSTKLEDSAMYFCASSTQTGSNQPQHFGDGTRLSIL.

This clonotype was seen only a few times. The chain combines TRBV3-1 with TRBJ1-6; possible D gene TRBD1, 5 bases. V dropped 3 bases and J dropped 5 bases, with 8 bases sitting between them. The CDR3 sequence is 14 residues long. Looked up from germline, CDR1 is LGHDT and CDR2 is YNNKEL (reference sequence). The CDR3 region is CASSQGRDNSPLHF. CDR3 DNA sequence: TGTGCCAGCAGCCAGGGCAGGGATAATTCACCCCTCCACTTT.

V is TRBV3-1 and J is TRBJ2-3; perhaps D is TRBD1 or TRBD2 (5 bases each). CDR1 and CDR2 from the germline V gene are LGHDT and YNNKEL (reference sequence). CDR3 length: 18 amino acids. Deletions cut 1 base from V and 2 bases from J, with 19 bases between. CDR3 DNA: TGTGCCAGCAGCCAAGGAGGATGGCGAGGGACCGTCACAGATACGCAGTATTTT. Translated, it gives CASSQGGWRGTVTDTQYF.

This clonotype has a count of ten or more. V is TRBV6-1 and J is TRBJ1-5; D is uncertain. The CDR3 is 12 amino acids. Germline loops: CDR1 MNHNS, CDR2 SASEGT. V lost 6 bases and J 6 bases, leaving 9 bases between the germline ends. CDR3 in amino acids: CASRELLQPQHF. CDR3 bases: TGTGCCAGCAGGGAACTCCTTCAGCCCCAGCATTTT.

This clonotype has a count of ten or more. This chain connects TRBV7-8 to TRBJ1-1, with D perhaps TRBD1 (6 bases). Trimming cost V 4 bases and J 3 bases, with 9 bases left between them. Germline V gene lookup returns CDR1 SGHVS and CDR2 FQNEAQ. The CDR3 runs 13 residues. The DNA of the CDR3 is TGTGCCAGCAGCTCCCACAGGGACACTGAAGCTTTCTTT. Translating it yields CASSSHRDTEAFF.

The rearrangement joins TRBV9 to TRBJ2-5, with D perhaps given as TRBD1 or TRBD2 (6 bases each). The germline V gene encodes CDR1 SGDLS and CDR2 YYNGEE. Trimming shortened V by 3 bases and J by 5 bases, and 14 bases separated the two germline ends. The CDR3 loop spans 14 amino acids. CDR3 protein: CASSGGGPGETQYF. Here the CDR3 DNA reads TGTGCCAGCAGCGGAGGGGGGCCGGGGGAGACCCAGTACTTC.

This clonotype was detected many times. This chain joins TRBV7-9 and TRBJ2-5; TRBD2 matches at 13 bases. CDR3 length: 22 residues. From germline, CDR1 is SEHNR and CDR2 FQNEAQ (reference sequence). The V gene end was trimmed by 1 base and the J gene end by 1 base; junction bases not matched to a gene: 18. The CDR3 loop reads CASSLGSGHPTGTSGAQETQYF. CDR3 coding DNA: TGTGCCAGCAGCTTAGGTTCCGGACACCCGACCGGGACTAGCGGGGCCCAAGAGACCCAGTACTTC.

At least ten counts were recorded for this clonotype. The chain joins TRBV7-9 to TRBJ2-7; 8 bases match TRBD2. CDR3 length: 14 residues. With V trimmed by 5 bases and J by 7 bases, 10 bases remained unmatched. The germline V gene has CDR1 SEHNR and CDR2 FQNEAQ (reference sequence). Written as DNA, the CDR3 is TGTGCCAGCAGCGACCGGGAGGGTTGGAGGGAGCAGTACTTC. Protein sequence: CASSDREGWREQYF.